This T cell receptor (beta chain) was observed in a study of T cell repertoires and Cas9 in healthy adults. Study-wide context: Characterization of SpCas9-reactive CD4 and CD8 T cells covered multi-effector potency, cytotoxicity and lineage. Study-wide findings and caveats: SpCas9-reactive regulatory T cells reportedly mitigated SpCas9-reactive effector T cells in vitro.

TCRdb's table, derived via immunoSEQ multiplex PCR, lists solely in-frame clones and lacks some. In the table there are around 20,000 clones, about 89% of which are singletons. This clone turned up a few times. Its cognate antigen is unknown. Trimming took off 6 bases at V and 1 base at J, with 15 bases between the two ends. The CDR3 is 15 residues long. Germline-derived CDR1 and CDR2 are MNHNS and SASEGT. This clonotype was sampled from a human donor in good health. Sample: CD4+ effector T cells (CD127+, CD25-, CD137-, CD154-) from PBMCs; culture status not recorded. V is TRBV6-1 and J is TRBJ1-2, with D possibly being TRBD1 (6 bases). CDR3 coding DNA: TGTGCCAGCAGCGGCGGGGGGGCACTTAACTATGGCTACACCTTC. Protein sequence: CASSGGGALNYGYTF.